These 8 T cell receptor beta chains share one sample of origin, sequenced in a study of a mutant IDH1 vaccine in newly diagnosed glioma. The time point was: baseline, week 1 (first vaccination visit). Treatment indicated: pre-vaccination baseline after standard-of-care therapy. Clones were read by immunoSEQ multiplex PCR, and TCRdb kept only the in-frame ones, dropping some. Among 55,000 to 70,000 clones listed, 80% to 90% were seen once. Sequencing was performed on PBMCs, taken from a glioma patient treated with radiotherapy, temozolomide or both. The origin of the receptors is a man aged 25-45 years with glioma.

This clone was seen just once. The rearrangement uses TRBV6-1 and TRBJ2-1; 9 bases line up with TRBD2. The CDR3 is made up of 16 amino acids. Trimming at V came to 3 bases and at J to 5 bases, leaving 8 bases not matched to a gene. CDR1 is MNHNS, CDR2 SASEGT, per germline. In DNA form, the CDR3 reads TGTGCCAGCAGTGAGCATAGCGGGGGAGGTAACAATGAGCAGTTCTTC. It specifies CASSEHSGGGNNEQFF.

The chain couples TRBV7-9 to TRBJ1-1, with no clear D. Trimming took 3 bases from V and 0 from J, leaving 8 bases between them. This CDR3 has 14 amino acids. CDR1 SEHNR and CDR2 FQNEAQ come from the germline V gene (reference sequence). This chain's CDR3 is CASSLNGLNTEAFF. CDR3 in DNA: TGTGCCAGCAGCTTGAACGGCTTGAACACTGAAGCTTTCTTT.

J is TRBJ2-5 and V is TRBV5-4; 11 bases map to TRBD2. This CDR3 is 16 amino acids long. The V gene end was trimmed by 1 base and the J gene end by 4 bases; junction bases not matched to a gene: 6. CDR1 SGHNT and CDR2 YYREEE come from the germline V gene (reference sequence). The CDR3 DNA reads TGTGCCAGCAGCTTGTTTAGCGGGGGGGCCGGAGAGACCCAGTACTTC. As protein: CASSLFSGGAGETQYF.

This clone came up once. This chain uses TRBV13 with TRBJ2-5; D unclear. Germline CDR1 and CDR2: PRHDT and FYEKMQ (reference sequence). The CDR3 runs to 14 residues. Trimming cost V 4 bases and J 2 bases, with 11 bases left between them. DNA of the CDR3: TGTGCCAGCAGCTCCCCGGTAAGACAAGAGACCCAGTACTTC. Protein product: CASSSPVRQETQYF. Filled out from reference TRBV13 and TRBJ2-5, the complete variable domain reads AAGVIQSPRHLIKEKRETATLKCYPIPRHDTVYWYQQGPGQDPQFLISFYEKMQSDKGSIPDRFSAQQFSDYHSELNMSSLELGDSALYFCASSSPVRQETQYFGPGTRLLVL.

The chain joins TRBV30 to TRBJ2-1; 8 bases match TRBD2. Germline lookup yields CDR1 GTSNPN and CDR2 SVGIG (reference sequence). J lost 10 bases, V lost 1 base, and 6 bases had no gene match. The CDR3 runs to 13 residues. The DNA of the CDR3 is TGTGCCTGGAGTGGCGGGGGGCTAGTCGAGCAGTTCTTC. This encodes CAWSGGGLVEQFF.

The chain employs TRBV5-1 and TRBJ1-6; tentative D call: TRBD1 (6 bases). Trimming took 0 bases from V and 0 from J, leaving 10 bases between them. CDR3 size: 17 residues. Germline values: CDR1 SGHRS, CDR2 YFSETQ. The CDR3 loop reads CASSLETGSSYNSPLHF. CDR3 DNA: TGCGCCAGCAGCTTGGAAACAGGGAGCTCCTATAATTCACCCCTCCACTTT.

This clone has a single count. At one end, the junction sequence differs from germline, possibly due to a read error. The chain is built from TRBV9 and TRBJ1-2; D not certain. Germline assignment: CDR1 SGDLS and CDR2 YYNGEE. This CDR3 is built from 15 residues. CDR3 nucleotide sequence: TGTGCCAGCAGGGTAGAGCCAGGAGGCCACTATGGCTACACCTTC. Its translation is CASRVEPGGHYGYTF.

V is TRBV6-6 and J is TRBJ1-1; D not resolved. This CDR3 is built from 11 residues. The V end was cut by 7 bases, the J end by 7 bases, with 10 bases between. Germline V gives CDR1 MNHNY, CDR2 SVGAGI (reference sequence). The CDR3: CASIGSFEAFF. The CDR3, as DNA: TGTGCCAGCATCGGCAGCTTTGAAGCTTTCTTT.